One and the same sample provided the 22 T cell receptor beta chains below, sequenced in a study of blood T cell repertoires in COVID-19. Measured with immunoSEQ multiplex PCR; TCRdb has only the in-frame clones, and not every one. The sample consists of some 190,000 clones, around nine tenths of them appearing once. The sample consisted of peripheral blood. The receptor source for this set is a man in his late teens or twenties with active or convalescent COVID-19.

The genes are TRBV29-1 and TRBJ2-1, with D possibly being TRBD2 (6 bases). There are 15 residues in the CDR3. Germline CDR1 and CDR2: SQVTM and ANQGSEA. The germline V and J ends were trimmed by 4 bases and 3 bases, with 16 bases remaining between them. The CDR3 DNA reads TGCAGCGTTGTCGGAATTACGGAGGGCTACAATGAGCAGTTCTTC. It codes for CSVVGITEGYNEQFF.

The chain links TRBV30 to TRBJ1-5; D not certain. From germline, CDR1 is GTSNPN and CDR2 SVGIG (reference sequence). V lost 3 bases and J lost 0, with 6 bases in between. The CDR3 spans 13 residues. This chain's CDR3 is CAWRDTSNQPQHF. CDR3 DNA: TGTGCCTGGAGAGACACTAGCAATCAGCCCCAGCATTTT.

This clone appeared a single time. This rearrangement joins TRBV11-2 to TRBJ1-1; tentatively, D is TRBD1 (5 bases). Trimming removed 0 bases at V and 1 base at J, with 9 bases between. Germline V gives CDR1 SGHAT, CDR2 FQNNGV. This CDR3 spans 15 amino acids. The CDR3 loop is CASSLEGQWNTEAFF. CDR3 nucleotides: TGTGCCAGCAGCTTAGAGGGGCAGTGGAACACTGAAGCTTTCTTT.

The chain joins TRBV4-3 to TRBJ1-2, with TRBD1 matching 8 bases. Germline lookup yields CDR1 LGHNA and CDR2 YSLEER. The CDR3 covers 15 residues. Losses at the gene ends were 1 base for V and 7 bases for J; bases not matched to a gene: 8. The CDR3: CASSQVGQGGSGYTF. CDR3 bases: TGCGCCAGCAGCCAAGTTGGACAGGGCGGGTCTGGCTACACCTTC.

The chain recombines TRBV5-1 with TRBJ1-1; 8 bases are a match to TRBD1. Germline V gene data show CDR1 as SGHRS and CDR2 as YFSETQ. This CDR3 comprises 12 residues. The ends lost 4 bases at V and 4 bases at J; junction bases unmatched: 0. The CDR3 region has the DNA TGCGCCAGCAGCACAGGGGGCACTGAAGCTTTCTTT. Residues: CASSTGGTEAFF.

This clone was picked up one time. The J gene is TRBJ1-4, the V gene TRBV27; tentatively, D is TRBD1 (6 bases). Between the trimmed V and J ends, which lost 2 bases and 8 bases, there was a span of 15 bases. The germline gives CDR1 MNHEY, CDR2 SMNVEV (reference sequence). There are 15 residues in the CDR3. CDR3 in DNA: TGTGCCAGCAGTTTAATCCCCAACAGGGACGAAAAACTGTTTTTT. Translation: CASSLIPNRDEKLFF.

As regards this clone: An end of the junction differs from the germline gene, which may be a read error. The chain uses TRBV7-7 and TRBJ2-7, with D unresolved. Germline V lookup: CDR1 SSHAT, CDR2 FNYEAQ (reference sequence). The CDR3 is 13 amino acids. Here the CDR3 reads CASSFRATYEQYF. In DNA form, the CDR3 reads TGTGCTAGCAGCTTTCGAGCTACTTACGAGCAGTACTTC.

The rearrangement joins TRBV6-2 or TRBV6-3 to TRBJ1-6; the D gene is possibly TRBD1 (5 bases). Looked up from germline, CDR1 is MNHEY and CDR2 is SVGEGT. The CDR3 has 15 amino acids. The germline V and J ends were trimmed by 2 bases and 3 bases, with 8 bases remaining between them. CDR3 in amino acids: CASSYAGDYNSPLHF. The CDR3 DNA is TGTGCCAGCAGTTACGCGGGGGACTATAATTCACCCCTCCACTTT.

The J gene is TRBJ2-1, the V gene TRBV7-2, with D maybe TRBD2 (6 bases). The CDR3 consists of 15 residues. Germline V lookup: CDR1 SGHTA, CDR2 FQGNSA. Trimming removed 4 bases at V and 7 bases at J, with 17 bases between. For the CDR3, the DNA is TGTGCCAGCAGCTCCTACCAGACTAGTCGAAATGAGCAGTTCTTC. Amino acid sequence: CASSSYQTSRNEQFF.

V is TRBV3-1 (or the pseudogene TRBV3-2) and J is TRBJ2-6, with 7 bases lining up with TRBD1. V trimming: 1 base; J trimming: 3 bases; junction bases outside the gene matches: 12. Germline loops: CDR1 LGHDT, CDR2 YNNKEL (reference sequence). This CDR3 has 19 amino acids. CDR3 nucleotide sequence: TGTGCCAGCAGCCAAGCACAGGGGCCCCTGTTAGATGGGGCCAACGTCCTGACTTTC. Translation gives CASSQAQGPLLDGANVLTF.

The gene calls are TRBV29-1 and TRBJ1-1, with D uncertain. V shed 7 bases and J shed 5 bases, with 23 bases lying between them. This CDR3 spans 15 amino acids. Looked up from germline, CDR1 is SQVTM and CDR2 is ANQGSEA. For the CDR3, the DNA is TGCAGCGGTCCGCAGACAAGCCCAACGATGACTGAAGCTTTCTTT. This encodes CSGPQTSPTMTEAFF.

The rearrangement uses TRBV11-2 and TRBJ1-4; TRBD1 agrees at 10 bases. J lost 6 bases, V lost 3 bases, and 4 bases had no gene match. The CDR3 loop spans 15 amino acids. Germline CDR1 is SGHAT and CDR2 is FQNNGV. The CDR3 is CASSFRDRGYEKLFF. CDR3 sequence (DNA): TGTGCCAGCAGCTTCCGGGACAGGGGATATGAAAAACTGTTTTTT.

The CDR3: CASRDGGTKNIQYF. DNA of the CDR3: TGTGCCAGCAGGGACGGGGGAACCAAAAACATTCAGTACTTC. The chain recombines TRBV6-5 with TRBJ2-4, with D maybe TRBD2 (6 bases). V was clipped by 6 bases and J by 2 bases, with 11 bases between them. The CDR3 consists of 14 residues. Per the germline V gene, CDR1 is MNHEY and CDR2 is SVGAGI.

The rearrangement joins TRBV4-2 to TRBJ2-4; 11 bases match TRBD2. J was trimmed by 11 bases and V by 0 bases; bases with no gene match: 6. Germline CDR1 is LGHNA and CDR2 is YNFKEQ. The CDR3 covers 15 residues. The CDR3 DNA reads TGTGCCAGCAGCCAAGATCTTGGGACTAGCGGTCTTCAGTACTTC. Translated, it gives CASSQDLGTSGLQYF.

J is TRBJ1-2 and V is TRBV5-4, with 7 bases that match TRBD1. After removal of 0 bases from V and 4 bases from J, the junction contained 12 bases not matched to a gene. Germline CDR1 reads SGHNT; CDR2 reads YYREEE (reference sequence). CDR3 length: 17 amino acids. CDR3 nucleotides: TGTGCCAGCAGCTTGGCCGGGGACAGCTTAAGAGCCTATGGCTACACCTTC. Translated, it gives CASSLAGDSLRAYGYTF.

The chain is built from TRBV28 and TRBJ1-2, with TRBD1 matching over 7 bases. The germline V gene has CDR1 MDHEN and CDR2 SYDVKM. V was clipped by 7 bases and J by 8 bases; unmatched bases: 4. The length of the CDR3 is 11 residues. The chain's CDR3 is CASTDREGYTF. The DNA for the CDR3 is TGTGCCAGCACTGACAGGGAAGGCTACACCTTC.

There are a few counts of this clone. The chain is built from TRBV6-2 or TRBV6-3 and TRBJ1-1; 8 nucleotides agree with TRBD1. V lost 4 bases, J lost 3 bases, and 7 bases stayed unmatched. The CDR3 contains 15 residues. In germline, CDR1 is MNHEY, CDR2 SVGEGT. Written as DNA, the CDR3 is TGTGCCAGCAGTTGGACGTACAGGGGGGACACTGAAGCTTTCTTT. Its protein product is CASSWTYRGDTEAFF.

V is TRBV11-2 and J is TRBJ1-3; D gene uncertain. Germline CDR1 SGHAT, CDR2 FQNNGV. The ends were cut back, 4 bases at V and 4 bases at J, with 11 bases in the middle. There are 14 residues in the CDR3. CDR3 sequence: CASSSGPLGNTIYF. The CDR3 DNA sequence: TGTGCCAGCAGCTCAGGCCCTTTGGGAAACACCATATATTTT.

The V and J genes are TRBV10-1 and TRBJ2-7; 9 positions match TRBD2. The germline gives CDR1 WNHNN, CDR2 SYGVQD (reference sequence). V lost 5 bases and J lost 6; bases outside the gene matches: 5. This CDR3 has 13 residues. The CDR3 coding sequence is TGCGCCAGCAGTTTAGCGGGAGCGCCCGAGCAGTACTTC. This encodes CASSLAGAPEQYF.

This clone was recorded many times. The chain joins TRBV2 to TRBJ1-5; possible D gene TRBD1, 5 bases. The V end lost 6 bases, the J end lost 3 bases, and 18 bases lay between the germline ends. This CDR3 spans 16 amino acids. In germline, CDR1 is SNHLY, CDR2 FYNNEI. CDR3 nucleotides: TGTGCCAGCAGGACGACGGGGGACCTGATCAATCAGCCCCAGCATTTT. This gives the protein CASRTTGDLINQPQHF. Full variable domain (missing parts from reference TRBV2 and TRBJ1-5): EPEVTQTPSHQVTQMGQEVILRCVPISNHLYFYWYRQILGQKVEFLVSFYNNEISEKSEIFDDQFSVERPDGSNFTLKIRSTKLEDSAMYFCASRTTGDLINQPQHFGDGTRLSIL.

This clone was recorded only once. V usage is TRBV27 and J usage is TRBJ1-1; a possible D gene is TRBD1 (6 bases). CDR3 length: 13 amino acids. CDR1 is MNHEY, CDR2 SMNVEV, per germline (reference sequence). V dropped 3 bases and J dropped 4 bases, with 9 bases sitting between them. CDR3: CASSFTGTTEAFF. For the CDR3, the DNA is TGTGCCAGCAGTTTCACAGGGACCACTGAAGCTTTCTTT.

This sequence joins TRBV6-5 and TRBJ2-7, with 13 positions matching TRBD2. J gave up 6 bases and V 6 bases, and 5 bases lay outside the gene matches. Per the germline V gene, CDR1 is MNHEY and CDR2 is SVGAGI. The CDR3 spans 14 residues. The CDR3 region has the DNA TGTGCCAGCAGCGTGGGACTAGCGGGATCCGAGCAGTACTTC. Its translation is CASSVGLAGSEQYF.